What follows is one T cell receptor beta chain and its context. The data stem from a study of blood T cell repertoires in COVID-19. Study overall: Specimens from acute and convalescent COVID-19 originated in the United States, Italy and Spain. The analysed material was cDNA or gDNA that came from T cells, B-cell-depleted T cells, or PBMCs.

With V trimmed by 4 bases and J by 5 bases, 4 bases remained unmatched. The CDR3 spans 14 residues. The germline V gene encodes CDR1 SGHTA and CDR2 FQGNSA. Original analysis: From reference gene primer amplification, estimates of nucleated cell counts were derived. Assay used: immunoSEQ multiplex PCR; TCRdb lists only in-frame clones, some missing. V and J calls and clone size are copied from that table; D and trimming were computed from the DNA. Of more than 95,000 clones in the sample, nearly 85% were seen once. The TCR sequence derives from a human donor in a cohort sampled during active or convalescent COVID-19. Sequenced input: peripheral blood. The rearrangement uses TRBV7-2 and TRBJ2-2, with 7 bases identical to TRBD1. In nucleotides, the CDR3 is TGTGCCAGCAGCTACCGGACAGGAACCGGGGAGCTGTTTTTT. Translating gives CASSYRTGTGELFF.